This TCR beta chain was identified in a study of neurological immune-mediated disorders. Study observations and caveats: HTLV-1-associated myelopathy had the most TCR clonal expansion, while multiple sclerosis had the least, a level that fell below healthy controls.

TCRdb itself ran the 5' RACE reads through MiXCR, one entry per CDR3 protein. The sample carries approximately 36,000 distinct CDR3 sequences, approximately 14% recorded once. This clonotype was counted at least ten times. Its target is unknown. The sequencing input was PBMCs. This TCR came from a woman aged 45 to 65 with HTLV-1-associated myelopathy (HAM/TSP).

CDR3 sequence reads: CASSLVADRENEQYF. The DNA of the CDR3 is TGCGCCAGCAGCTTGGTGGCGGACAGGGAGAACGAGCAGTACTTC. The chain employs TRBV5-1 and TRBJ2-7, with 8 bases aligning to TRBD1. CDR3 size: 15 residues. CDR1 and CDR2 (germline): SGHRS, YFSETQ. V gave up 0 bases and J gave up 5 bases; unmatched junction bases: 7.